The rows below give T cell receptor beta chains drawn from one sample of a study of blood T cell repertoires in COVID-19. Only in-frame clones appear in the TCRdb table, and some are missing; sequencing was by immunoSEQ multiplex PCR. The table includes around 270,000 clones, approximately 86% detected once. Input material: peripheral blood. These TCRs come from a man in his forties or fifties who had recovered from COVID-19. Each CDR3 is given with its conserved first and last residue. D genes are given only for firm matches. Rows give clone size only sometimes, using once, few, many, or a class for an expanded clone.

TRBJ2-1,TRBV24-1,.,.,CATSDRGTNNEQFF,TGTGCCACCAGTGACCGGGGAACTAATAATGAGCAGTTCTTC
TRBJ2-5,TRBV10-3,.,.,CAISEQVLETQYF,TGTGCCATCAGTGAACAGGTGCTGGAGACCCAGTACTTC
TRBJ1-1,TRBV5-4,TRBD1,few,CASSNSRGRNTEAFF,TGTGCCAGCAGCAACTCCAGGGGGCGGAACACTGAAGCTTTCTTT
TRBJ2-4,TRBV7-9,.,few,CASSLATGVAKNIQYF,TGTGCCAGCAGCTTAGCCACAGGCGTAGCCAAAAACATTCAGTACTTC
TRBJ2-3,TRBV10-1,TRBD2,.,CASRSGRGTDTQYF,TGCGCCAGCAGGAGCGGGAGAGGCACAGATACGCAGTATTTT
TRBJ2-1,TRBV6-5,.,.,CASSARGSYNEQFF,TGTGCCAGCAGCGCTAGGGGTTCCTACAATGAGCAGTTCTTC
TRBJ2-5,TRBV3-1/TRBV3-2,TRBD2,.,CASSPWTSGGPETQYF,TGTGCCAGCAGCCCTTGGACTAGCGGGGGGCCTGAGACCCAGTACTTC
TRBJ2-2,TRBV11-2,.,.,CASSLVYTGELFF,TGTGCCAGCAGCTTAGTCTACACCGGGGAGCTGTTTTTT
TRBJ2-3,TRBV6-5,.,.,CASRKQGYSTDTQYF,TGTGCCAGCAGGAAGCAGGGATACTCCACAGATACGCAGTATTTT
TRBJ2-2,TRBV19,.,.,CASQGAATNTGELFF,TGTGCCAGCCAAGGGGCGGCCACGAACACCGGGGAGCTGTTTTTT
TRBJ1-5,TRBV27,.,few,CASSFRGFQPQHF,TGTGCCAGCAGTTTCCGCGGCTTTCAGCCCCAGCATTTT
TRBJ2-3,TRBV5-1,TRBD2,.,CASSLVAGGTDTQYF,TGCGCCAGCAGCTTGGTCGCGGGGGGGACAGATACGCAGTATTTT
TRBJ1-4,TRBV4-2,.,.,CASSQGGESNEKLFF,TGTGCCAGCAGCCAAGGAGGAGAGTCTAATGAAAAACTGTTTTTT
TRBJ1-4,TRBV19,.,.,CASSAPEGAFGEKLFF,TGTGCCAGTAGTGCCCCCGAGGGTGCGTTTGGTGAAAAACTGTTTTTT
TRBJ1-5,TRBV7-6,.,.,CASSLGEDQPQHF,TGTGCCAGCAGCTTGGGAGAGGATCAGCCCCAGCATTTT
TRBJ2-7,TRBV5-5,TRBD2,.,CASSSAGDSTYEQYF,TGTGCCAGCAGCTCCGCGGGGGACTCAACCTACGAGCAGTACTTC
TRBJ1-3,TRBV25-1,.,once,CATSPGGGNTIYF,TGTGCCACCAGCCCCGGAGGGGGAAACACCATATATTTT
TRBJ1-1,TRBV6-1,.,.,CASSSRVINTEAFF,TGTGCCAGCAGTTCCAGGGTAATCAACACTGAAGCTTTCTTT
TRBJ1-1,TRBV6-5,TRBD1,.,CASRIQGGSGAFF,TGTGCCAGCAGGATACAAGGGGGCTCGGGAGCTTTCTTT